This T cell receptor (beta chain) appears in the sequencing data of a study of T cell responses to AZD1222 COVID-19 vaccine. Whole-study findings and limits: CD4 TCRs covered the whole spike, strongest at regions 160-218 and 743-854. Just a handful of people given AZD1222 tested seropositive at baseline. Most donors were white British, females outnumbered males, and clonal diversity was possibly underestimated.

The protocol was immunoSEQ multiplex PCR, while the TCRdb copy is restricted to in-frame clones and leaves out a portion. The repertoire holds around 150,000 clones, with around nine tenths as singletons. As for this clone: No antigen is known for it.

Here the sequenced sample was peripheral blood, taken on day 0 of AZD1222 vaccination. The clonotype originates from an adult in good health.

CDR3 sequence: CASSPGLVGGGYTF. CDR3 bases: TGTGCCAGCAGTCCCGGGTTGGTCGGGGGTGGCTACACCTTC. This chain joins TRBV28 and TRBJ1-2; D may be TRBD1 (5 bases). The CDR3 length is 14 residues. CDR1 is MDHEN and CDR2 is SYDVKM in the germline V gene. Trimming removed 5 bases from V and 7 bases from J, with 17 bases in between.